The 16 T cell receptor beta chains below were found in one sample sequenced in a study of shared clonotypes between healthy human individuals. Some clones are missing from TCRdb's copy, which holds only in-frame ones; the method was immunoSEQ multiplex PCR. The table lists millions of clones, approximately 93% of them singletons. The sequenced sample consisted of naive CD4+ T cells from PBMCs. The subset: CD45RA+ positively selected. Receptors were obtained from a man between 18 and 29 years old in good health. Some clones in this sample may be carry-over from other donors' samples.

CDR3 DNA sequence: TGTGCCAGTAGTCAGGAAAGGGGTAAGACCCAGTACTTC. It specifies CASSQERGKTQYF. The chain links TRBV19 to TRBJ2-5, with a possible D match to TRBD1 (5 bases). Deletions cut 5 bases from V and 6 bases from J, with 13 bases between. Germline-derived CDR1 and CDR2 are LNHDA and SQIVND (reference sequence). The CDR3 loop spans 13 amino acids.

The chain employs TRBV19 and TRBJ2-7; D gene uncertain. V lost 6 bases and J 2 bases, leaving 23 bases between the germline ends. CDR3 length: 17 residues. Germline-derived CDR1 and CDR2 are LNHDA and SQIVND (reference sequence). The CDR3: CASSLLGSPTVAYEQYF. The CDR3 DNA reads TGTGCCAGTAGCCTTCTCGGGTCTCCCACTGTTGCCTACGAGCAGTACTTC.

The chain combines TRBV4-2 with TRBJ1-2, with 8 bases aligning to TRBD1. The CDR3 contains 12 residues. The J segment lost 10 bases and the V segment lost 5 bases, leaving 6 bases of the junction unmatched. Germline V CDR1 and CDR2: LGHNA, YNFKEQ. As DNA, the CDR3 is TGTGCCAGCAGCGGAGGGACAGGCTACTACACCTTC. As protein: CASSGGTGYYTF.

J is TRBJ1-1 and V is TRBV18; D gene ambiguous. The CDR3 extends over 16 amino acids. V lost 6 bases, J lost 1 base, and 18 bases lay in between. Germline CDR1 and CDR2: KGHSH and LQKENI. DNA for the CDR3: TGTGCCAGCTCCCCTACCGGGAGGGTCGAGAACACTGAAGCTTTCTTT. It encodes CASSPTGRVENTEAFF.

V gene TRBV5-1 combines with J gene TRBJ1-1, with 8 bases matching TRBD1. The CDR3 is 15 residues long. CDR1 is SGHRS and CDR2 is YFSETQ in the germline V gene. V lost 4 bases, J lost 4 bases, and 9 bases stayed unmatched. CDR3 coding DNA: TGCGCCAGCAGCCTCCAAACAGGGGGTGGCACTGAAGCTTTCTTT. Amino acid sequence: CASSLQTGGGTEAFF.

CDR3 in amino acids: CASSLGGGAYGYTF. In DNA, the CDR3 is TGTGCCAGCAGCTTGGGCGGGGGGGCCTATGGCTACACCTTC. V usage is TRBV7-6 and J usage is TRBJ1-2, with D perhaps matching TRBD1 (6 bases). The V and J ends lost 3 bases and 4 bases respectively, with 12 bases between them. The CDR3 consists of 14 residues. CDR1 is SGHVS, CDR2 FNYEAQ, per germline.

The chain links TRBV11-2 to TRBJ2-1, with D perhaps matching TRBD2 (6 bases). Trimming cost V 5 bases and J 2 bases, with 13 bases left between them. The CDR3 consists of 15 residues. Germline loops: CDR1 SGHAT, CDR2 FQNNGV. The CDR3 spells CASSRDSFTYNEQFF. CDR3 nucleotide sequence: TGTGCCAGCAGCAGGGACTCTTTCACCTACAATGAGCAGTTCTTC.

This chain connects TRBV21-1 to TRBJ2-3; the table's D call of TRBD2 was not tested on the DNA. TRBV21-1 is noted as a pseudogene. This CDR3 spans 18 amino acids. In DNA form, the CDR3 reads TGTGCCAGCAGCAAATGGGAGACTAGCGGGAGGTTCACAGATACGCAGTATTTT. Its protein is CASSKWETSGRFTDTQYF.

The chain combines TRBV2 with TRBJ1-4; D is perhaps TRBD1 (6 bases). Looked up from germline, CDR1 is SNHLY and CDR2 is FYNNEI. V was cut by 1 base and J by 6 bases, with 21 bases left in between. The CDR3 contains 18 residues. CDR3 region: CASSEGWPDKGVDEKLFF. DNA for the CDR3: TGTGCCAGCAGTGAAGGCTGGCCAGACAAGGGGGTCGATGAAAAACTGTTTTTT.

The V and J genes are TRBV28 and TRBJ1-2; tentative D call: TRBD1 (5 bases). V lost 1 base, J lost 1 base, and 10 bases lay in between. Looked up from germline, CDR1 is MDHEN and CDR2 is SYDVKM. This CDR3 has 15 residues. The CDR3 DNA is TGTGCCAGCAGTTTATTGACAGCACATAACTATGGCTACACCTTC. Encoded protein: CASSLLTAHNYGYTF.

The V call is TRBV29-1, the J call TRBJ2-5; 9 bases align to TRBD1. CDR1 and CDR2 (germline): SQVTM, ANQGSEA. Losses at the gene ends were 7 bases for V and 5 bases for J; bases not matched to a gene: 5. This CDR3 has 12 amino acids. The chain's CDR3 is CSGRGQGETQYF. The CDR3 DNA is TGCAGCGGAAGGGGACAGGGCGAGACCCAGTACTTC. Supplemented by reference TRBV29-1 and TRBJ2-5, the full variable domain reads SAVISQKPSRDICQRGTSLTIQCQVDSQVTMMFWYRQQPGQSLTLIATANQGSEATYESGFVIDKFPISRPNLTFSTLTVSNMSPEDSSIYLCSGRGQGETQYFGPGTRLLVL.

This chain joins TRBV7-2 and TRBJ1-5; tentative D call: TRBD1 (5 bases). This CDR3 is 13 amino acids long. V lost 10 bases and J lost 0, with 10 bases in between. Germline CDR1 SGHTA, CDR2 FQGNSA. This chain's CDR3 is CATGRYSNQPQHF. The DNA of the CDR3 is TGTGCCACGGGACGGTATAGCAATCAGCCCCAGCATTTT. Supplemented by reference TRBV7-2 and TRBJ1-5, the full variable domain reads GAGVSQSPSNKVTEKGKDVELRCDPISGHTALYWYRQSLGQGLEFLIYFQGNSAPDKSGLPSDRFSAERTGGSVSTLTIQRTQQEDSAVYLCATGRYSNQPQHFGDGTRLSIL.

The chain has TRBV5-1 and TRBJ2-2; TRBD2 matches at 10 bases. CDR3 length: 16 amino acids. Germline V gene sequence: CDR1 SGHRS, CDR2 YFSETQ. Trimming cost V 4 bases and J 5 bases; bases outside gene matches: 8. CDR3 coding DNA: TGCGCCAGCAGCCCCAGCGGGAGGGCTGGGACCGGGGAGCTGTTTTTT. Encoded protein: CASSPSGRAGTGELFF.

Only one count was recorded for this clone. The chain is built from TRBV28 and TRBJ1-1; 7 positions match TRBD1. Trimming cost V 10 bases and J 6 bases; bases outside gene matches: 14. This CDR3 comprises 14 residues. The V gene's germline CDR1 is MDHEN and CDR2 SYDVKM. The CDR3 sequence: CAIDSVGQGAEAFF. The DNA for the CDR3 is TGTGCCATCGACTCCGTCGGGCAGGGGGCTGAAGCTTTCTTT.

The J gene is TRBJ2-1, the V gene TRBV11-3; D perhaps matches TRBD2 (6 bases). Trimming pared 0 bases from V and 4 bases from J, leaving 7 bases between. The CDR3 is made up of 14 amino acids. Germline V gene lookup returns CDR1 SGHNT and CDR2 YENEEA. CDR3 amino acids: CASSLEAGYNEQFF. The DNA for the CDR3 is TGTGCCAGCAGCTTAGAGGCGGGGTACAATGAGCAGTTCTTC.

The CDR3 DNA follows: TGTGCCAGCTCACCACTTTGGGACAGATCTGGAAACACCATATATTTT. Residues: CASSPLWDRSGNTIYF. J is TRBJ1-3 and V is TRBV18; 7 nucleotides align to TRBD1. V trimming: 1 base; J trimming: 1 base; junction bases outside the gene matches: 4. This CDR3 has 16 residues. CDR1 is KGHSH, CDR2 LQKENI, per germline.